These T cell receptor beta chains were read from a single sample in a study of human T cells and chemical hapten exposure. TCRdb reprocessed the RACE reads via MiXCR and lists one record per CDR3 protein. The sample contains about 70,000 distinct CDR3 sequences, around 8.8% of which appear only once. Source: whole blood, taken in connection with sensitization to the hapten diphenylcyclopropenone (DPC). Receptors originate from a woman aged 45-65 years with alopecia areata. Some clones in this sample may be carry-over from other donors' samples. CDR3s include the opening cysteine and the closing phenylalanine or tryptophan. Fields, in order: clone size, V gene, CDR3 protein. Size values are once, few and many counts, or a class for expanded clones, and some rows have none.

>many|TRBV5-6
CASSLKGPTGELFF
>few|TRBV20-1
CSASRGGDGYTF
>.|TRBV20-1
CSALDGASRGEGYTF
>.|TRBV5-5
CASSPDRGGEEQFF
>many|TRBV7-2
CASSAAVNSYEQYF
>.|TRBV5-1
CASSPGLAGGRNNEQFF
>few|TRBV19
CASARLQGNQPQHF
>.|TRBV5-1
CASSLGGIYEQYF
>many|TRBV6-5
CASRQLSGSYEQYF
>few|TRBV2
CASRASSGGYNEQFF
>.|TRBV18
CASSPDLFDRPSYGYTF
>few|TRBV28
CASSPPRSAFQETQYF
>many|TRBV29-1
CSVRDRGTDTQYF
>few|TRBV6-1
CATRTGPTNEKLFF
>many|TRBV2
CASSDAGRTEAFF
>.|TRBV6-6
CASSYDGNTIYF
>few|TRBV20-1
CSAKGRSGANVLTF
>few|TRBV20-1
CSARAAGTASYEQYF
>many|TRBV6-2/TRBV6-3
CASSYVAGEQPQHF
>many|TRBV28
CASSLTGGAGFF
>few|TRBV7-2
CASSSREFPTPDTQYF
>.|TRBV4-1
CASSQEGRETQYF
>few|TRBV20-1
CSAGTRGTGQPQHF
>many|TRBV10-3
CAISEPGTPNTEAFF
>few|TRBV21-1
CASSKNGVAYF
>few|TRBV5-1
CASSLGSGGSYEQYF
>few|TRBV2
CASSGGRAGANVLTF
>few|TRBV7-2
CASSLHAGRAGGNTGELFF
>many|TRBV7-9
CASSLYREGPDGEQYF
>few|TRBV2
CASRGGLADTQYF
>few|TRBV20-1
CSARATGGMTYGPEAFF
>few|TRBV7-2
CASSSGTPTDTQYF
>few|TRBV20-1
CSATKGGRAPSYNEQFF
>.|TRBV9
CASSVGLAGDGETQYF
>many|TRBV2
CASIGGQGTDTQYF
>few|TRBV2
CASSLNGRASEQYF
>few|TRBV5-6
CASSFGALPNGYTF